This T cell receptor beta chain was profiled in a study of control samples from healthy donors and cancer patients (dated by TCRdb to the early 2020s). There are 16 amino acids in the CDR3, from cysteine to phenylalanine inclusive. Left in the record is the CDR3 DNA by itself, 48 bases read in frame from the first base. CDR1 and CDR2 (SGHRS, YFSETQ) derive from the germline V gene. V trim: 0 bases; J trim: 2 bases; unmatched bases: 8. The method behind the library was the immunoSEQ multiplex PCR assay. Here the immuneACCESS table is served through TCRdb, limited to in-frame sequences with V and J called. Missing clones are a known gap in these copies; in checked studies unresolved V genes cover under half, and the rest lacks a known reason. The sample table lists about 170,000 clones, 88% of them with a count of one. The ten largest clonotypes hold approximately 4.9% of the sample. Points on this clone: This receptor's antigen is unknown. Base qualities were left out, and no much larger clone turns up one base away.

The sample comprised blood. The TCR was taken from a young woman in good health. The V and J genes are TRBV5-1 and TRBJ2-7; 7 central bases correspond to TRBD2. The CDR3 loop reads CASSLAVAGITYEQYF. The nucleotides read TGCGCCAGCAGCTTGGCCGTAGCGGGCATCACCTACGAGCAGTACTTC.